Shown below are 5 T cell receptor beta chains from a single sample sequenced in a study of beta chain features in type 1 diabetes. Findings and limits, study-wide: Moderate but significant shortening of TCRB CDR3s was recorded in all four CD4+ subsets from Type 1 diabetes patients.

These receptors lack a known antigen. The study reverse transcribed the entire isolated RNA, so it sequenced expressed TCRB transcripts. The assay was immunoSEQ multiplex PCR, and TCRdb's table has in-frame clones only and misses some. This table holds hundreds of thousands of clones, over 13% found once. What was sequenced was naive CD4+ T cells from blood. The receptors derive from a man younger than 30 with type 1 diabetes.

This clone was observed a handful of times. Other DNA sequences in this sample translate to the same CDR3. The chain joins TRBV5-4 to TRBJ1-2, with TRBD1 matching 8 bases. From germline, CDR1 is SGHNT and CDR2 YYREEE (reference sequence). The junction had 5 bases not matched to a gene; V was cut back by 4 bases and J by 0 bases. This CDR3 has 15 residues. The CDR3 protein is CASSPGQGANYGYTF. The CDR3 region has the DNA TGTGCCAGCAGCCCCGGACAGGGCGCTAACTATGGCTACACCTTC.

This chain links TRBV23-1 with TRBJ1-5; a weak D match, TRBD1 (6 bases). TRBV23-1 is assigned to the ORF class and has an uncertain function. This CDR3 is built from 16 residues. V dropped 4 bases and J dropped 4 bases, with 17 bases sitting between them. For the CDR3, the DNA is TGCGCCAGCAGTCGACCTGAGGACAGCCTGAATCAGCCCCAGCATTTT. Its translation is CASSRPEDSLNQPQHF.

The chain joins TRBV5-1 to TRBJ2-3; TRBD2 matches at 7 bases. Germline values: CDR1 SGHRS, CDR2 YFSETQ. This CDR3 comprises 17 residues. With 0 bases clipped from V and 3 bases from J, the junction kept 10 bases outside the gene matches. The CDR3 nucleotides read TGCGCCAGCAGCTTGGCTCCCGATGGACTAGGTACAGATACGCAGTATTTT. Translation gives CASSLAPDGLGTDTQYF.

This clone was picked up a small number of times. The CDR3 here is CASSSTGLRGEAFF. The CDR3, as DNA: TGTGCCAGCAGTTCGACGGGGCTTAGAGGCGAAGCTTTCTTT. The rearrangement links TRBV28 to TRBJ1-1; D possibly corresponds to TRBD1 (5 bases). Germline loops: CDR1 MDHEN, CDR2 SYDVKM. Deletions cut 4 bases from V and 8 bases from J, with 17 bases between. This CDR3 has 14 residues. The full variable domain, rest sourced from reference TRBV28 and TRBJ1-1, is DVKVTQSSRYLVKRTGEKVFLECVQDMDHENMFWYRQDPGLGLRLIYFSYDVKMKEKGDIPEGYSVSREKKERFSLILESASTNQTSMYLCASSSTGLRGEAFFGQGTRLTVV.

The chain has TRBV7-9 and TRBJ2-3, with TRBD2 identical over 13 bases. The CDR3 is 17 amino acids. Germline loops: CDR1 SEHNR, CDR2 FQNEAQ (reference sequence). The J segment lost 2 bases and the V segment lost 2 bases, leaving 4 bases of the junction unmatched. The CDR3 DNA reads TGTGCCAGCAGCTTAACGGGACTAGCGGGATTCACAGATACGCAGTATTTT. Its translation: CASSLTGLAGFTDTQYF.